This T cell receptor beta chain was identified in a study of PD-L1 blockade in urothelial cancer. Study context: Patients went on atezolizumab in the mid-2010s, receiving 1,200 mg intravenously every 3 weeks. Patients with male sex and bladder-origin urothelial cancer accounted for about 85% of the roughly 29 enrolled. Median T cell yield from blood was roughly 140,000.

Per germline, CDR1 MNHEY and CDR2 SMNVEV (reference sequence). Trimming removed 8 bases at V and 1 base at J, with 10 bases between. The CDR3 has 13 amino acids. The data were produced by immunoSEQ multiplex PCR, yet TCRdb's version contains in-frame clones alone and is incomplete. The data show 70,000 to 75,000 clones, less than 90% seen once. Locally advanced or metastatic urothelial carcinoma affected the patients. The V gene is TRBV27, the J gene TRBJ2-3; possible D gene TRBD2, 6 bases. The sample consisted of PBMCs, taken around atezolizumab (anti-PD-L1) treatment. The TCR sequence derives from a man aged 60 to 69 with urothelial cancer. In DNA form, the CDR3 reads TGTGCCAGCGGCTGGGGGGGCACAGATACGCAGTATTTT. Protein sequence: CASGWGGTDTQYF.